The clone carrying this T cell receptor (beta chain) was counted between two and nine times. Its antigen is unknown. Sampling of alopecia areata patients yielded lesional scalp punch biopsies as well as peripheral blood. This entry is derived from a study of CD8+ T cells in alopecia areata. Overall study: Each of the treated patients was given oral tofacitinib, 5 to 10 mg twice daily, for moderate-to-severe alopecia areata. Whole-study findings and limits: For lesional scalp, especially alopecia totalis/universalis, clonality was higher than in normal scalp. Scalp repertoires also include resident alphabeta T cells from normal skin. Mice gave a clearer picture of TCR sharing than patients did, possibly for HLA-related reasons.

Sequencing used cDNA as its template, made by extracting RNA and reverse transcribing it. This table comes from immunoSEQ multiplex PCR, and its TCRdb copy is limited to in-frame clones, with some not included. Among about 19,000 clones listed, under 75% were seen once. Germline CDR1 reads SGHTA; CDR2 reads FQGTGA. The junction had 8 bases not matched to a gene; V was cut back by 5 bases and J by 5 bases. CDR3 length equals 15 residues. The receptor's source is a human donor with alopecia areata. The chain joins TRBV7-3 to TRBJ2-1; the match to TRBD1 covers 8 bases. The sequences come from skin, collected at week 0. In DNA, the CDR3 is TGTGCCAGCAGCCGTTCGGGACAGGTCAACAATGAGCAGTTCTTC. It translates to CASSRSGQVNNEQFF.